Below, 30 T cell receptor beta chains from the same sample are listed, as sequenced in a study of T cell responses to AZD1222 COVID-19 vaccine. Method: immunoSEQ multiplex PCR; TCRdb's copy keeps in-frame clones and lacks some. The table shows nearly 110,000 clones, with 92% occurring only once. The material sequenced was peripheral blood, taken 28 days after the second AZD1222 dose. These receptors all stem from an adult who received the AZD1222 COVID-19 vaccine.

This clone came up once. The V call is TRBV29-1, the J call TRBJ2-4, with D perhaps matching TRBD1 (6 bases). Trimming took off 7 bases at V and 9 bases at J, with 13 bases between the two ends. CDR1 SQVTM and CDR2 ANQGSEA come from the germline V gene. This CDR3 region has 11 residues. The CDR3 nucleotides are TGCAGCGGGATGGACAGCGGCATTCAGTACTTC. Translation: CSGMDSGIQYF.

V gene TRBV19 combines with J gene TRBJ2-5, with D uncertain. The germline V gene encodes CDR1 LNHDA and CDR2 SQIVND (reference sequence). The V end was cut by 3 bases, the J end by 5 bases, with 10 bases between. The CDR3 sequence is 13 residues long. CDR3 in DNA: TGTGCCAGTAGTATGTCGGCGTGGGAGACCCAGTACTTC. Amino acid sequence: CASSMSAWETQYF.

V gene TRBV7-2 combines with J gene TRBJ1-3, with 9 bases that match TRBD1. Germline trimming cut 7 bases from V and 4 bases from J; bases unmatched to any gene: 8. Germline CDR1 and CDR2: SGHTA and FQGNSA. The CDR3 loop spans 15 amino acids. The CDR3 sequence is CASNPQGAPGNTIYF. The DNA for the CDR3 is TGTGCCAGCAACCCACAGGGGGCGCCGGGAAACACCATATATTTT.

V gene TRBV7-6 combines with J gene TRBJ1-3; D not resolved. CDR1 is SGHVS, CDR2 FNYEAQ, per germline. V gave up 5 bases and J gave up 4 bases, with 18 bases separating them. The CDR3 is made up of 16 amino acids. CDR3 amino acids: CASSPETGFRGNTIYF. In DNA, the CDR3 is TGTGCCAGCAGCCCAGAGACTGGGTTTAGAGGAAACACCATATATTTT.

V usage is TRBV23-1 and J usage is TRBJ2-7; 7 nucleotides align to TRBD1. TRBV23-1 is given ORF status, its function remaining uncertain. This CDR3 is built from 16 residues. V dropped 6 bases and J dropped 2; count of bases not matched to a gene: 13. This CDR3 is CASSQMSGQHPYEQYF. The CDR3 DNA reads TGCGCCAGCAGCCAAATGTCGGGACAGCACCCCTACGAGCAGTACTTC.

The J gene is TRBJ1-5, the V gene TRBV6-5; D is possibly TRBD1 (5 bases). Trimming took 6 bases from V and 3 from J, leaving 9 bases between them. CDR1 and CDR2 (germline): MNHEY, SVGAGI. The CDR3 covers 13 residues. CDR3 in amino acids: CASRDTSNQPQHF. For the CDR3, the DNA is TGTGCCAGCAGGGACACTTCCAATCAGCCCCAGCATTTT.

The rearrangement links TRBV20-1 to TRBJ2-7, with D unclear. Trimming stripped 7 bases from V and 5 bases from J, with 12 bases between. Looked up from germline, CDR1 is DFQATT and CDR2 is SNEGSKA (reference sequence). This CDR3 comprises 11 residues. The chain's CDR3 is CSVSSGHEQYF. The CDR3 DNA follows: TGCAGTGTATCCTCGGGCCACGAGCAGTACTTC.

This clone was found a few times. The chain carries TRBV10-2 and TRBJ1-1; tentatively, D is TRBD1 (5 bases). Germline lookup yields CDR1 WSHSY and CDR2 SAAADI. V was cut by 9 bases and J by 0 bases, with 11 bases left in between. The CDR3 runs 13 residues. The CDR3: CASLTVMNTEAFF. Here the CDR3 DNA reads TGCGCCAGTTTGACAGTTATGAACACTGAAGCTTTCTTT.

Concerning this clone: The sample carries other DNA sequences with the same CDR3. The chain carries TRBV5-5 and TRBJ1-4; TRBD1 aligns across 10 bases. This CDR3 contains 14 residues. Germline assignment: CDR1 SGHKS and CDR2 YYEKEE (reference sequence). Trimming took 5 bases from V and 8 from J; bases not matched to a gene: 6. The CDR3 bases are TGTGCCAGCAGTTCGGGACAGGGGAACGAAAAACTGTTTTTT. Protein sequence: CASSSGQGNEKLFF. The full variable domain, in which reference TRBV5-5 and TRBJ1-4 provide the parts outside the CDR3, is DAGVTQSPTHLIKTRGQQVTLRCSPISGHKSVSWYQQVLGQGPQFIFQYYEKEERGRGNFPDRFSARQFPNYSSELNVNALLLGDSALYLCASSSGQGNEKLFFGSGTQLSVL.

This chain uses TRBV27 with TRBJ1-5, with a tentative D call TRBD1 (6 bases). CDR1 is MNHEY, CDR2 SMNVEV, per germline (reference sequence). Trimming stripped 6 bases from V and 6 bases from J, with 18 bases between. The length of the CDR3 is 15 residues. In nucleotides, the CDR3 is TGTGCCAGCAGGCGGGACACCGGAGGGATTCAGCCCCAGCATTTT. This encodes CASRRDTGGIQPQHF.

CDR3 loop: CASSLVGGYNEQFF. The CDR3 coding sequence is TGTGCCAGCAGCTTAGTGGGAGGGTACAATGAGCAGTTCTTC. The gene calls are TRBV5-4 and TRBJ2-1; 7 bases match TRBD2. Germline CDR1 reads SGHNT; CDR2 reads YYREEE (reference sequence). Trimming cost V 2 bases and J 4 bases; bases outside gene matches: 3. The CDR3 consists of 14 residues.

There are a few counts of this clone. The chain is built from TRBV4-1 and TRBJ1-4; TRBD1 aligns across 12 bases. Per germline, CDR1 MGHRA and CDR2 YSYEKL. V was clipped by 2 bases and J by 2 bases; unmatched bases: 3. The CDR3 has 17 amino acids. CDR3 sequence: CASSQMGQGATNEKLFF. The CDR3 coding sequence is TGCGCCAGCAGCCAAATGGGACAGGGGGCTACTAATGAAAAACTGTTTTTT.

V is TRBV29-1 and J is TRBJ2-1; no clear D gene. The V and J ends lost 5 bases and 4 bases respectively, with 0 bases between them. The CDR3 spans 9 residues. Germline V gene lookup returns CDR1 SQVTM and CDR2 ANQGSEA. CDR3 coding DNA: TGCAGCGTTTACAATGAGCAGTTCTTC. This encodes CSVYNEQFF.

The J gene is TRBJ1-6, the V gene TRBV3-1 (or the pseudogene TRBV3-2), with a possible D match to TRBD1 (6 bases). This CDR3 has 15 residues. Deletions cut 0 bases from V and 9 bases from J, with 12 bases between. Germline loops: CDR1 LGHDT, CDR2 YNNKEL (reference sequence). CDR3 loop: CASSQDVGGGSPLHF. The DNA for the CDR3 is TGTGCCAGCAGCCAAGATGTAGGGGGAGGTTCACCCCTCCACTTT.

The chain couples TRBV19 to TRBJ1-3, with unresolved D. CDR1 and CDR2 from the germline V gene are LNHDA and SQIVND (reference sequence). The CDR3 has 14 residues. With 7 bases removed from V and 2 bases from J, the gap between germline ends came to 12 bases. The CDR3 reads CASTLGGTGNTIYF. The DNA of the CDR3 is TGTGCCAGTACCCTGGGAGGGACTGGAAACACCATATATTTT. Combining the CDR3 with reference TRBV19 and TRBJ1-3 gives the whole variable domain DGGITQSPKYLFRKEGQNVTLSCEQNLNHDAMYWYRQDPGQGLRLIYYSQIVNDFQKGDIAEGYSVSREKKESFPLTVTSAQKNPTAFYLCASTLGGTGNTIYFGEGSWLTVV.

The chain uses TRBV10-3 and TRBJ1-4, with a tentative D call TRBD1 (6 bases). V lost 5 bases and J 8 bases, leaving 9 bases between the germline ends. CDR1 is ENHRY and CDR2 is SYGVKD in the germline V gene. CDR3 size: 12 residues. The CDR3 spells CAISQTGEKLFF. The CDR3 bases are TGTGCCATCAGTCAGACAGGCGAAAAACTGTTTTTT.

CDR3 bases: TGTGCCACAACCGTTTCGGGTTCCTCCTACGAGCAGTACTTC. Residues: CATTVSGSSYEQYF. The J gene is TRBJ2-7, the V gene TRBV10-3; D call uncertain. CDR1 and CDR2 (germline): ENHRY, SYGVKD. The CDR3 consists of 14 residues. Trimming shortened V by 10 bases and J by 0 bases, and 16 bases separated the two germline ends.

V usage is TRBV19 and J usage is TRBJ1-5; 8 bases match TRBD1. Per the germline V gene, CDR1 is LNHDA and CDR2 is SQIVND (reference sequence). The ends lost 4 bases at V and 3 bases at J; junction bases unmatched: 5. This CDR3 contains 15 residues. For the CDR3, the DNA is TGTGCCAGTAGTAGCCAGGGGGCCAACAATCAGCCCCAGCATTTT. The encoded protein is CASSSQGANNQPQHF.

This clone came up a few times. This chain uses TRBV12-5 with TRBJ1-2, with 8 bases aligning to TRBD1. CDR3 length: 19 residues. V was pared by 6 bases and J by 4 bases, with 22 bases of the junction left unmatched. Germline V gives CDR1 LGHNT, CDR2 FRNRAP. The CDR3 region has the DNA TGTGCTAGTGGAAATTTACTCAGGGGGCTAGGCTCTTCATCCTATGGCTACACCTTC. Protein: CASGNLLRGLGSSSYGYTF.

The chain recombines TRBV30 with TRBJ1-5; tentative D call: TRBD1 (6 bases). V gave up 6 bases and J gave up 5 bases, with 20 bases separating them. CDR1 is GTSNPN, CDR2 SVGIG, per germline (reference sequence). CDR3 size: 15 residues. CDR3 DNA: TGTGCCTGTACCCGGGACAAGCTCACCGATCAGCCCCAGCATTTT. Its translation: CACTRDKLTDQPQHF. The full variable domain, in which reference TRBV30 and TRBJ1-5 provide the parts outside the CDR3, is SQTIHQWPATLVQPVGSPLSLECTVEGTSNPNLYWYRQAAGRGLQLLFYSVGIGQISSEVPQNLSASRPQDRQFILSSKKLLLSDSGFYLCACTRDKLTDQPQHFGDGTRLSIL.

This clone appeared once. The CDR3 coding sequence is TGTGCCAGCAGCTTCAATGAAAAACTGTTTTTT. It yields the protein CASSFNEKLFF. This rearrangement joins TRBV7-9 to TRBJ1-4; D is unclear. This CDR3 region has 11 residues. Germline V gene sequence: CDR1 SEHNR, CDR2 FQNEAQ (reference sequence). With 3 bases removed from V and 5 bases from J, the gap between germline ends came to 1 base.

This CDR3 reads CASSESGRDYNEQFF. The CDR3 DNA follows: TGTGCCAGCAGCGAGAGCGGGAGGGATTACAATGAGCAGTTCTTC. The chain couples TRBV9 to TRBJ2-1; 10 nucleotides line up with TRBD2. The CDR3 consists of 15 residues. Looked up from germline, CDR1 is SGDLS and CDR2 is YYNGEE. V was clipped by 3 bases and J by 4 bases; unmatched bases: 4.

DNA of the CDR3: TGCGCCAGCTATCGGGGGGAGGGCTACAATGAGCAGTTCTTC. It encodes CASYRGEGYNEQFF. The chain is built from TRBV5-1 and TRBJ2-1; 7 positions match TRBD2. Germline V gene sequence: CDR1 SGHRS, CDR2 YFSETQ. Trimming at V came to 7 bases and at J to 3 bases, leaving 7 bases not matched to a gene. This CDR3 is built from 14 residues.

The rearrangement joins TRBV3-1 (or the pseudogene TRBV3-2) to TRBJ2-1; D call uncertain. V was cut by 5 bases and J by 6 bases, with 14 bases left in between. Germline assignment: CDR1 LGHDT and CDR2 YNNKEL (reference sequence). The CDR3 is 14 residues long. The CDR3 here is CASSSSVRFNEQFF. The DNA of the CDR3 is TGTGCCAGCAGCTCCTCGGTCAGGTTCAATGAGCAGTTCTTC.

The chain recombines TRBV2 with TRBJ2-7; D may correspond to TRBD1 or TRBD2 (5 bases each). This CDR3 contains 15 residues. Looked up from germline, CDR1 is SNHLY and CDR2 is FYNNEI. V was clipped by 6 bases and J by 5 bases, with 20 bases between them. As DNA, the CDR3 is TGTGCCAGCAGGCTGTTGAGAGGGGTGGTCGACGAGCAGTACTTC. This gives the protein CASRLLRGVVDEQYF.

This chain links TRBV14 with TRBJ1-1; unclear D gene. Germline CDR1 and CDR2: SGHDN and FVKESK. Trimming left V 0 bases short and J 1 base short, with 3 bases between. The CDR3 consists of 13 residues. CDR3 amino acids: CASSQEKNTEAFF. The CDR3, as DNA: TGTGCCAGCAGCCAAGAGAAGAACACTGAAGCTTTCTTT.

J is TRBJ1-5 and V is TRBV28; 9 nucleotides line up with TRBD1. The CDR3 covers 15 residues. V shed 5 bases and J 3 bases; nucleotides not matched to a gene: 5. Germline CDR1 is MDHEN and CDR2 is SYDVKM. The CDR3 loop is CASSGQGPYNQPQHF. The CDR3 DNA reads TGTGCCAGCAGTGGACAGGGGCCCTACAATCAGCCCCAGCATTTT.

CDR3 coding DNA: TGTGCCATCAGAGACGGGACTAGCGGGAGTATAGAGCAGTACTTC. Amino acids: CAIRDGTSGSIEQYF. V is TRBV10-3 and J is TRBJ2-7; 14 nucleotides agree with TRBD2. Trimming took 6 bases from V and 7 from J; bases not matched to a gene: 8. CDR1 and CDR2 from the germline V gene are ENHRY and SYGVKD. CDR3 length equals 15 residues.

In this sample, this clone turned up a few times. The chain uses TRBV7-2 and TRBJ1-2; D is perhaps TRBD1 (5 bases). This CDR3 is 12 amino acids long. Per germline, CDR1 SGHTA and CDR2 FQGNSA. V was shortened by 3 bases and J by 8 bases, with 10 bases between the two germline ends. For the CDR3, the DNA is TGTGCCAGCAGCTTGTCAGGGAAGGGCTACACCTTC. Translated: CASSLSGKGYTF.

The chain employs TRBV5-1 and TRBJ2-5; D ambiguous. The V end lost 4 bases, the J end lost 2 bases, and 15 bases lay between the germline ends. The CDR3 sequence is 15 residues long. Germline CDR1 is SGHRS and CDR2 is YFSETQ. The CDR3, as DNA: TGCGCCAGCAGCCGAGTTGGGCAGCCACAAGAGACCCAGTACTTC. The encoded protein is CASSRVGQPQETQYF.